This T cell receptor (beta chain) was documented in a study of CD8+ T cells in alopecia areata (dated by TCRdb to between 2018 and 2020). About the study as a whole: Treated patients were enrolled in an open-label pilot trial of oral tofacitinib at 5 to 10 mg twice daily for moderate-to-severe alopecia areata. In humans, TCRbeta sequencing was performed on scalp tissue and on sorted CD4+ and CD8+ peripheral blood T cells from healthy controls and from patients with patchy or totalis/universalis alopecia areata. In treated patients, disease severity was measured using the SALT score, which gives the percentage of scalp surface area affected. Biopsies were taken from tofacitinib-treated patients at baseline and at 4 and 24 weeks of treatment, and a later scalp biopsy was taken in several of the tofacitinib-treated patients. Clonality in the scalp was compared among normal scalp (n=4), patchy alopecia areata scalp (n=8), and alopecia totalis/universalis scalp (n=8). The study used high-throughput TCRbeta sequencing to examine T cell clonal expansion in alopecia areata, in both the C3H/HeJ mouse model and human patients. The RNA source kit depended on sample type: the PAXgene miRNA kit for fixed scalp, the miRNeasy kit for PBMCs, and the RNeasy kit for mouse skin. TCRbeta CDR3 regions were amplified by immunoSEQ multiplex PCR using 35 Vbeta forward and 13 Jbeta reverse primers. Tofacitinib was administered for 6 to 18 months, and 6 months of follow-up off drug were then conducted to assess delayed response and recurrence.

On this clone itself: The clone's antigen remains unknown. Base qualities were left out, and no much larger clone turns up one base away.

The library was obtained by the immunoSEQ multiplex PCR assay. For TCR sequencing, RNA was extracted from every sample and reverse transcribed into cDNA to serve as template. SuperScript III was used for first-strand cDNA synthesis, primed with a 2:1 mix of oligo-dT and random hexamers. A synthetic immune receptor repertoire was used to assess amplification bias, and residual bias was removed computationally. Processing in the source paper ran as follows. Raw reads were preprocessed for error removal, and CDR3 was defined according to IMGT conventions as running from the conserved cysteine to phenylalanine. Clonality was computed as 1 minus the Shannon entropy, with the entropy normalized by log2 of the number of productive unique TCRs. Scalp TCRbeta sequences were cross-referenced with sorted blood CD4 and CD8 repertoires so that the CD4 or CD8 identity of scalp clones could be inferred. Not all clones reach the TCRdb copy of this immuneACCESS table, which keeps in-frame sequences only. Checked studies attribute under half of the gap to unresolved V genes and leave the rest unexplained. Clone size and V and J calls were adopted from that table, with D and trimming inferred from the DNA. In this sample the table shows about 190,000 clones, 60% of which occur a single time. Roughly 0.7% of the sample rests with the top ten.

Overall study results and their limits: With tofacitinib, both scalp clonality and the number of expanded CD8+ clones among the top 100 scalp clones went down significantly. Compared with normal scalp, lesional scalp, particularly in alopecia totalis/universalis, had higher clonality and more expanded CD8+ clones, which suggests antigenic drive. The treated cohort was small, with a single nonresponder, so links between baseline CD8+ expansion and response need larger studies. Many expanded lesional clones were found to persist in scalp and blood during tofacitinib treatment, and relapse after treatment cessation may be partly explained by this persistence. Shared TCR sequences between patients were less evident than in mice, which may be partly attributable to HLA diversity in the patient population. Unlike mouse skin, which is dominated by gammadelta T cells, normal human skin has resident alphabeta T cells that are also sequenced, and this complicates analysis of the scalp TCR repertoire.

The time point label, as the study defines it: more than 3 weeks on oral tofacitinib. In light of the paper, this sample's treatment or condition label describes: oral pan-JAK inhibitor, 5-10 mg twice daily. Lesional scalp punch biopsies and peripheral blood were obtained from alopecia areata patients. After PBMCs were isolated by density centrifugation and stained for CD3, CD4 and CD8, a FACSAria was used to sort CD4+ and CD8+ T cells. The specimen was CD4+ T cells sorted from blood, collected at week 4, from a patient treated with tofacitinib. The TCR comes from a human donor with alopecia areata.

DNA sequence: TGCAGCGCTACCGGGACAGGGGGCGGAGATACGCAGTATTTT. This encodes CSATGTGGGDTQYF. The rearranged segments are TRBV29-1 and TRBJ2-3; the central 12 bases match TRBD1. CDR1 SQVTM and CDR2 ANQGSEA were looked up in the germline V gene. For this chain, trimming is 7 bases at the V end and 5 bases at the J end, and the number of junction bases without a gene match is 7. The CDR3 sequence holds 14 residues, the cysteine and phenylalanine included. Of the read, only the CDR3 DNA is kept; its 42 bases are in frame from base 1.